This T cell receptor (beta chain) was recovered during a study of cytomegalovirus exposure and HLA in healthy donors. Study background: A later analysis reported the same platform for the 90 to 150 validation repertoires and the approximately 700 first-cohort repertoires. Study outcomes and limitations: Despite most TCR sequences being rare, some public TCRs occurred in many donors.

Generated by immunoSEQ multiplex PCR, the TCRdb table keeps only in-frame clones and is missing some. Seen here are tens of thousands of clones, 88% observed once, and the top ten hold less than 7%. On this clone itself: Its antigen is still unknown.

Among the 100 to 150 subjects of the validation cohort, separate from the approximately 660-subject first cohort, were the donors. The CDR3 consists of 15 residues. Between the trimmed V and J ends, which lost 3 bases and 5 bases, there was a span of 14 bases. Germline-derived CDR1 and CDR2 are MNHEY and SMNVEV (reference sequence). What was sequenced was PBMCs. The clonotype comes from a woman aged 25 to 45 in good health and CMV-seronegative. The rearrangement joins TRBV27 to TRBJ2-1, with a weak D call TRBD1 (6 bases). CDR3 amino acids: CASSFTGYSHNEQFF. CDR3 DNA sequence: TGTGCCAGCAGTTTTACAGGGTACAGTCACAATGAGCAGTTCTTC.